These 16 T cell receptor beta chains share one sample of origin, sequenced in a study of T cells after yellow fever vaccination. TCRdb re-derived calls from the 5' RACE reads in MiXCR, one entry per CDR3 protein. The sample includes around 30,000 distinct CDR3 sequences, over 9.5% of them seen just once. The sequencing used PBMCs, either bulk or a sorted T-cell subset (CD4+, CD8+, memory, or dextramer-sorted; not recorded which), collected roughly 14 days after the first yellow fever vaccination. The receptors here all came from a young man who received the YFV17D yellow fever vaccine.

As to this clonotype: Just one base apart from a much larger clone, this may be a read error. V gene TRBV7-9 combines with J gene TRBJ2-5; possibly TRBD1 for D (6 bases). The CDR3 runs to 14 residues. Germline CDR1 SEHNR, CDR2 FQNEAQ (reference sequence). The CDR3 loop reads CAISWSSGAETQYF. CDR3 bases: TGTGCCATCAGCTGGTCCTCAGGGGCGGAGACCCAGTACTTC.

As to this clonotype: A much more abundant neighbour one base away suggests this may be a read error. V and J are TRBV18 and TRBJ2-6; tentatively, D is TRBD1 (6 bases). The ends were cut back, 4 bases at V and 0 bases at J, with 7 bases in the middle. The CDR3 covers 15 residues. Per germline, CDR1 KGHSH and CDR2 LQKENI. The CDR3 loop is CASSLDSSGANVLTF. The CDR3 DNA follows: TGTGCCAGCTCACTGGACAGCTCTGGGGCCAACGTCCTGACTTTC. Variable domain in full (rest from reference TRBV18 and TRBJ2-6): NAGVMQNPRHLVRRRGQEARLRCSPMKGHSHVYWYRQLPEEGLKFMVYLQKENIIDESGMPKERFSAEFPKEGPSILRIQQVVRGDSAAYFCASSLDSSGANVLTFGAGSRLTVL.

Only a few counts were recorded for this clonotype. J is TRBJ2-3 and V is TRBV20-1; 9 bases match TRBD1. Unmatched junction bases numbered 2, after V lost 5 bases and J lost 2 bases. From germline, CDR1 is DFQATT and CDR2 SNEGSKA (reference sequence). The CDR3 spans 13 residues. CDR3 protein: CSARQGVTDTQYF. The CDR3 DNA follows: TGCAGTGCTCGACAGGGGGTCACAGATACGCAGTATTTT.

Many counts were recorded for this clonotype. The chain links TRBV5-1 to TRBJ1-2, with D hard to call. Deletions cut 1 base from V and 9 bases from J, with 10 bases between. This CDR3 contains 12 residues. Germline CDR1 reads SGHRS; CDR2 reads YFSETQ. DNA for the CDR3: TGCGCCAGCAGCTTGCAGTCGCGCAGCTACACCTTC. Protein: CASSLQSRSYTF.

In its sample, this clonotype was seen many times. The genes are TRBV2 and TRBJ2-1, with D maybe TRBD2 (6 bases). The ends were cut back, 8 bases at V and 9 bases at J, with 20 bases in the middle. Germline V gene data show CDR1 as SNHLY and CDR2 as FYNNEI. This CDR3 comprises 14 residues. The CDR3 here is CASRPGLEQPEQFF. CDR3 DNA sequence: TGTGCCAGCCGACCGGGACTCGAGCAGCCTGAGCAGTTCTTC.

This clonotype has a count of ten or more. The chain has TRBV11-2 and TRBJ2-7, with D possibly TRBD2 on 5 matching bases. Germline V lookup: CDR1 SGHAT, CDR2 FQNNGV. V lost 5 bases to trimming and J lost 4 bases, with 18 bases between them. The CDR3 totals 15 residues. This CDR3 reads CASSQSRSRGYEQYF. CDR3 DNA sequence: TGTGCCAGCAGCCAATCCCGGTCTCGGGGTTACGAGCAGTACTTC.

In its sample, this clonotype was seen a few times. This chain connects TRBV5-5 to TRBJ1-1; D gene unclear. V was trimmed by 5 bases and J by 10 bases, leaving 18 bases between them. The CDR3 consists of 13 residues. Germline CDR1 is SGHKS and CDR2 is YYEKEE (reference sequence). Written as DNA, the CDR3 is TGTGCCAGCAGTCGTGAAGGAAACCGGGGAGCTTTCTTT. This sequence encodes CASSREGNRGAFF. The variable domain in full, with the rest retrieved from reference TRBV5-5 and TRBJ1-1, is DAGVTQSPTHLIKTRGQQVTLRCSPISGHKSVSWYQQVLGQGPQFIFQYYEKEERGRGNFPDRFSARQFPNYSSELNVNALLLGDSALYLCASSREGNRGAFFGQGTRLTVV.

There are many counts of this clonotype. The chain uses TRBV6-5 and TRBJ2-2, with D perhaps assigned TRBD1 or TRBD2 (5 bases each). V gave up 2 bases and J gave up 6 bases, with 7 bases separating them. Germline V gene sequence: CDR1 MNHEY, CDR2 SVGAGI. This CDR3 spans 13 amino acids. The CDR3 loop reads CASSYGGAGELFF. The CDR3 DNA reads TGTGCCAGCAGTTACGGGGGTGCCGGGGAGCTGTTTTTT.

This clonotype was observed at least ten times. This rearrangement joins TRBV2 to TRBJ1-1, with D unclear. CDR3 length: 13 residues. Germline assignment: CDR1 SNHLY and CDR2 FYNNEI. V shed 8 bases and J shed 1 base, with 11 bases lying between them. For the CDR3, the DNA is TGTGCCAGCTTAATACTGGGGAACACTGAAGCTTTCTTT. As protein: CASLILGNTEAFF.

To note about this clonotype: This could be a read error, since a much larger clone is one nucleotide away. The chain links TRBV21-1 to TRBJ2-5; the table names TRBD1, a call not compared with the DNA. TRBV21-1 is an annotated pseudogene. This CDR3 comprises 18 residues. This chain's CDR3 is CASSKDLLWADNQETQYF. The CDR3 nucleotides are TGTGCCAGCAGCAAAGATCTCCTGTGGGCTGACAACCAAGAGACCCAGTACTTC.

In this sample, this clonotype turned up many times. CDR3 sequence: CASTPTSTDTQYF. In DNA, the CDR3 is TGTGCCAGCACCCCGACGAGCACAGATACGCAGTATTTT. The chain combines TRBV7-8 with TRBJ2-3; D not resolved. Deletions cut 7 bases from V and 0 bases from J, with 8 bases between. The CDR3 loop spans 13 amino acids. Germline CDR1 and CDR2: SGHVS and FQNEAQ.

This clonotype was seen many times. The CDR3 spells CASSLVSGANQPQHF. CDR3 DNA sequence: TGTGCCAGCAGCTTAGTGTCAGGGGCAAACCAGCCCCAGCATTTT. The chain employs TRBV7-2 and TRBJ1-5; D is perhaps TRBD1 (6 bases). With 1 base removed from V and 7 bases from J, the gap between germline ends came to 14 bases. The CDR3 totals 15 residues. Germline CDR1 is SGHTA and CDR2 is FQGNSA.

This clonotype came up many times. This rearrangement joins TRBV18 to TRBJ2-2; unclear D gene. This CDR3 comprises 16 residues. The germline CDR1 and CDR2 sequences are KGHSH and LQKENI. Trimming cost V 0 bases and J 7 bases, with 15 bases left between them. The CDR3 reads CASSPPSSPFGGELFF. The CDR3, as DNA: TGTGCCAGCTCACCACCGAGTTCACCCTTTGGCGGGGAGCTGTTTTTT.

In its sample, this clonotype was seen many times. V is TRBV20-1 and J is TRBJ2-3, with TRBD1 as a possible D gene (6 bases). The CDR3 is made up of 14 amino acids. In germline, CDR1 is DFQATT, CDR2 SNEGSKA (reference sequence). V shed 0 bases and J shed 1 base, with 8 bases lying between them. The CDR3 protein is CSARDPGGTDTQYF. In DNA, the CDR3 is TGCAGTGCTAGAGATCCAGGGGGCACAGATACGCAGTATTTT.

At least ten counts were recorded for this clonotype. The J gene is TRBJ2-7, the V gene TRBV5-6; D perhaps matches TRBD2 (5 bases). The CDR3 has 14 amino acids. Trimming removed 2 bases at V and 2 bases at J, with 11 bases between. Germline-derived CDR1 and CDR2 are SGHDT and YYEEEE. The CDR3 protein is CASSLERETYEQYF. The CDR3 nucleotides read TGTGCCAGCAGCTTAGAGAGGGAAACCTACGAGCAGTACTTC.

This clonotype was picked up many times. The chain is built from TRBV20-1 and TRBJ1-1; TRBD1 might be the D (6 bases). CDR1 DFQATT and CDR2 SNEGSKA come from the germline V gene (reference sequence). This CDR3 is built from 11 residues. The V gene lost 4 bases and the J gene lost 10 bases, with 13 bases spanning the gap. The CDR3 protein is CSAKTGFGAFF. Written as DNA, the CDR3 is TGCAGTGCTAAAACAGGGTTCGGAGCTTTCTTT.